These T cell receptor beta chains were read from a single sample in a study of T cell repertoires in ileal Crohn's disease. Sequenced by immunoSEQ multiplex PCR; TCRdb stores in-frame clones only, minus some. The sample has some 20,000 clones, approximately 72% seen once; the top ten hold 4.2%. Input material: ileal tissue. The receptors originated from an adult with Crohn's disease. CDR3s include the opening cysteine and the closing phenylalanine or tryptophan. A D gene is named only where the DNA matches it firmly. Size values are once, few and many counts, or a class for expanded clones, and some rows have none.

clone_size j_call v_call d_call cdr3_aa cdr3_nt
. TRBJ2-1 TRBV7-3 . CASSLMGRGGKSSYNEQFF TGTGCCAGCAGCTTAATGGGGAGAGGCGGGAAAAGCTCCTACAATGAGCAGTTCTTC
few TRBJ2-5 TRBV15 . CATSRDYEQQETQYF TGTGCCACCAGCAGAGATTATGAACAACAAGAGACCCAGTACTTC
few TRBJ1-3 TRBV4-2 TRBD1 CASSRPGQGSSGNTIYF TGTGCCAGCAGCCGACCCGGACAGGGGAGCTCTGGAAACACCATATATTTT
. TRBJ1-4 TRBV5-1 TRBD1 CASSHGTGGYQEKLFF TGCGCCAGCAGCCACGGGACAGGGGGCTATCAGGAAAAACTGTTTTTT
medium-sized TRBJ1-5 TRBV21-1 . CASSKVEENNQPQHF TGTGCCAGCAGCAAAGTGGAGGAGAACAATCAGCCCCAGCATTTT
. TRBJ2-7 TRBV11-2 . CASSLDSRTDPQYF TGTGCCAGCAGCTTAGACTCTCGGACAGACCCGCAGTACTTC
few TRBJ1-1 TRBV28 TRBD1 CATRPGGGHTEAFF TGTGCCACCCGTCCAGGGGGCGGTCACACTGAAGCTTTCTTT
. TRBJ2-1 TRBV2 TRBD2 CASRGGTSPYNEQFF TGTGCCAGCAGGGGGGGGACTAGCCCCTACAATGAGCAGTTCTTC
. TRBJ1-6 TRBV9 . CASSGGQGSSPLHF TGTGCCAGCAGCGGGGGTCAGGGCAGTTCACCCCTCCACTTT
. TRBJ2-1 TRBV9 TRBD2 CASSGGLANNEQFF TGTGCCAGCAGCGGGGGACTAGCGAACAATGAGCAGTTCTTC
few TRBJ1-1 TRBV19 . CASSPGGRTEAFF TGTGCCAGTAGCCCGGGGGGTCGCACTGAAGCTTTCTTT
. TRBJ2-7 TRBV15 . CATSRAGDLYEQYF TGTGCCACCAGCAGAGCGGGAGATCTCTACGAGCAGTACTTC
. TRBJ1-6 TRBV7-9 . CASSLPRSPLHF TGTGCCAGCAGCCTGCCCAGGTCACCCCTCCACTTT
. TRBJ2-7 TRBV9 TRBD1 CASSTGVWYEQYF TGTGCCAGCAGCACAGGGGTGTGGTACGAGCAGTACTTC
once TRBJ1-3 TRBV5-1 TRBD1 CASSPGGDPGNTIYF TGCGCCAGCAGCCCAGGGGGCGACCCTGGAAACACCATATATTTT
once TRBJ2-7 TRBV7-9 . CASGRDTRIYEQYF TGTGCCAGCGGCCGGGACACCCGGATCTACGAGCAGTACTTC
. TRBJ1-1 TRBV5-6 . CASSLLGGYGEAFF TGTGCCAGCAGCTTGCTGGGGGGGTACGGTGAAGCTTTCTTT
. TRBJ1-2 TRBV5-4 TRBD1 CASSSPGQGYGYTF TGTGCCAGCAGCTCGCCGGGACAGGGGTATGGCTACACCTTC
medium-sized TRBJ1-2 TRBV4-1 TRBD1 CASSQAGTVLYGYTF TGCGCCAGCAGCCAAGCAGGGACAGTACTCTATGGCTACACCTTC
. TRBJ2-7 TRBV14 TRBD2 CASSPQAGGGYEQYF TGTGCCAGCAGCCCTCAAGCGGGAGGCGGCTACGAGCAGTACTTC
. TRBJ2-3 TRBV18 TRBD2 CASSPLAGARDTQYF TGTGCCAGCTCACCCCTAGCGGGGGCCAGGGATACGCAGTATTTT
. TRBJ2-3 TRBV18 TRBD1 CASSPAVLRGTDTQYF TGTGCCAGCTCCCCCGCGGTCCTCAGGGGGACAGATACGCAGTATTTT
. TRBJ2-5 TRBV6-1 . CASSERELASDRETQYF TGTGCCAGCAGTGAACGGGAACTAGCTAGTGACAGAGAGACCCAGTACTTC
. TRBJ1-2 TRBV27 . CASSLAGGGGYTF TGTGCCAGCAGTTTGGCGGGGGGGGGTGGCTACACCTTC
. TRBJ2-1 TRBV10-3 . CAISKIPGHGSGEQFF TGTGCCATCAGCAAGATCCCGGGACATGGAAGCGGTGAGCAGTTCTTC
once TRBJ1-6 TRBV25-1 TRBD1 CASSEPTGGSSPLHF TGTGCCAGCAGTGAACCGACAGGGGGTTCCTCACCCCTCCACTTT
. TRBJ2-2 TRBV30 TRBD2 CARSSSGGALFAGELFF TGTGCCCGGTCGTCTAGCGGGGGGGCTCTTTTCGCCGGGGAGCTGTTTTTT
few TRBJ1-2 TRBV7-3 . CASSLSAGQGYTF TGTGCCAGCAGCTTATCGGCAGGGCAAGGCTACACCTTC
few TRBJ1-2 TRBV2 TRBD1 CASSEAVAGGDGYTF TGTGCCAGCAGTGAAGCGGTAGCAGGGGGCGATGGCTACACCTTC
. TRBJ2-5 TRBV5-1 TRBD2 CASTPGASGGETQYF TGCGCCAGCACCCCCGGGGCTAGCGGAGGGGAGACCCAGTACTTC
few TRBJ2-4 TRBV30 TRBD2 CAWSALAGPTDIQYF TGTGCCTGGAGTGCCTTAGCGGGTCCGACGGACATTCAGTACTTC
. TRBJ2-7 TRBV10-3 . CAISRLPGEQYF TGTGCCATCAGTCGGTTGCCGGGCGAGCAGTACTTC
. TRBJ1-1 TRBV7-2 . CASRLGGANTEAFF TGTGCCAGCAGGCTCGGGGGGGCGAACACTGAAGCTTTCTTT
. TRBJ2-5 TRBV7-7 . CASSKGGAQETQYF TGTGCTAGCAGCAAAGGAGGGGCTCAAGAGACCCAGTACTTC
. TRBJ2-1 TRBV27 . CASSFRTHNEQFF TGTGCCAGCAGTTTTCGGACTCACAATGAGCAGTTCTTC
once TRBJ1-6 TRBV7-6 . CASSLHGGSPLHF TGTGCCAGCAGCTTACACGGGGGATCACCCCTCCACTTT
. TRBJ1-4 TRBV20-1 . CSAYTEKLFF TGCAGTGCTTACACCGAAAAACTGTTTTTT
. TRBJ2-5 TRBV6-5 . CASSRSGIPQEIQYF TGTGCCAGCAGCCGCTCCGGGATCCCACAAGAGATCCAGTACTTC
. TRBJ1-1 TRBV7-3 . CASSYQKNTEAFF TGTGCCAGCAGCTATCAAAAAAACACTGAAGCTTTCTTT
few TRBJ2-3 TRBV2 . CASRDSFSDTQYF TGTGCCAGCAGGGACAGTTTCTCAGATACGCAGTATTTT
. TRBJ2-1 TRBV6-1 . CASSIGGRGEQFF TGTGCCAGCAGTATAGGTGGGAGAGGTGAGCAGTTCTTC
once TRBJ1-5 TRBV6-1 . CASSPDTNQPQHF TGTGCCAGCAGTCCGGACACTAATCAGCCCCAGCATTTT
. TRBJ2-4 TRBV4-1 TRBD2 CASSLPTSGRLNIQYF TGCGCCAGCAGCTTACCGACTAGCGGGAGGTTAAACATTCAGTACTTC